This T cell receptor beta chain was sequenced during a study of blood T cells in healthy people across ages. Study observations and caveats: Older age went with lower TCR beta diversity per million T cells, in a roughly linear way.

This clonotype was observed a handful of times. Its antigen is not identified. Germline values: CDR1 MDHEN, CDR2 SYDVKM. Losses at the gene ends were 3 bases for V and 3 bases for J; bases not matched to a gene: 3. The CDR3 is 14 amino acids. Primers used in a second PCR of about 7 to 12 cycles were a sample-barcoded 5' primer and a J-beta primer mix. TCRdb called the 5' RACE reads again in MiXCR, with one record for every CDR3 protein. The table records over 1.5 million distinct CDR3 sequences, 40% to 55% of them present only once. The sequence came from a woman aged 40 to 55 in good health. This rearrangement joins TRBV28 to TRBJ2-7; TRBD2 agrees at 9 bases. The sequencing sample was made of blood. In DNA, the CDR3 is TGTGCCAGCAGTTTGGCTAGCGGGGTCTACGAGCAGTACTTC. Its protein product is CASSLASGVYEQYF. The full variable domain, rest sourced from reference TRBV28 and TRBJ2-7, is DVKVTQSSRYLVKRTGEKVFLECVQDMDHENMFWYRQDPGLGLRLIYFSYDVKMKEKGDIPEGYSVSREKKERFSLILESASTNQTSMYLCASSLASGVYEQYFGPGTRLTVT.